The clone carrying this TCR beta chain showed up just a few times. Its antigen is undetermined. The PCR was carried out with 60 Vbeta primers and 13 Jbeta primers. Generated by immunoSEQ multiplex PCR, the TCRdb table keeps only in-frame clones and is missing some. The sample contains some 180,000 clones, 9.5% of which appear only once. V lost 3 bases to trimming and J lost 3 bases; unmatched junction nucleotides: 8. The CDR3 sequence is 15 residues long. Germline loops: CDR1 MGHRA, CDR2 YSYEKL. This sample was taken from a study of cytomegalovirus exposure and HLA in healthy donors. General observations from the study: Among CMV-associated TCR beta chains, most appeared HLA-restricted in a later analysis. Most TCR sequences proved rare, with some public TCRs found in many donors.

The sequencing sample was made of PBMCs. The V gene is TRBV4-1, the J gene TRBJ2-7; 7 bases fit TRBD2. This TCR was recovered from a woman in her 30s in good health and CMV-seropositive. This chain's CDR3 is CASSQELAEGYEQYF. In DNA, the CDR3 is TGCGCCAGCAGCCAGGAGCTAGCGGAGGGCTACGAGCAGTACTTC.